This T cell receptor beta chain was captured by sequencing in a study of blood T cell repertoires in COVID-19. The overall study: T cells, B-cell-depleted T cells, or PBMCs supplied cDNA or gDNA.

Per the original data handling: Reference gene primers were amplified, and this amplification served to estimate nucleated cell counts. Produced via immunoSEQ multiplex PCR; TCRdb's table is partial and in-frame only. V, J and clone size reflect that table, while D and trimming were determined from the DNA. The data contain fewer than 200,000 clones, roughly 84% of them singletons. Followed over time, Seattle patients had been enrolled while infection was active. The germline V gene encodes CDR1 LNHDA and CDR2 SQIVND (reference sequence). With 8 bases removed from V and 10 bases from J, the gap between germline ends came to 10 bases. CDR3 length equals 10 residues.

The sequence derives from a woman between 50 and 59 years old with COVID-19, enrolled during active disease. The sequencing input was peripheral blood. The gene calls are TRBV19 and TRBJ2-3; D call uncertain. CDR3 coding DNA: TGTGCCAGTGGCTCTGGGCCGCAGTATTTT. Its protein product is CASGSGPQYF.